These 21 T cell receptor beta chains were all obtained from the same sample, sequenced in a study of cytomegalovirus exposure and HLA in healthy donors. The PCR made use of 60 Vbeta and 13 Jbeta primers. The table came from immunoSEQ multiplex PCR; TCRdb's copy has only in-frame clones and leaves some out. The top ten clones hold approximately 9.1% of a sample with some 120,000 clones, 75% to 85% of them seen once. Sequenced material: PBMCs. The receptors stem from a woman between 50 and 59 years old in good health and CMV-seropositive.

J is TRBJ1-5 and V is TRBV4-3, with TRBD1 identical over 7 bases. The trim removed 1 base at V and 0 bases at J, leaving 6 bases unmatched. The CDR3 consists of 17 residues. Germline V gene data show CDR1 as LGHNA and CDR2 as YSLEER. The CDR3 sequence: CASSQGTGPYSNQPQHF. In nucleotides, the CDR3 is TGCGCCAGCAGCCAAGGGACAGGACCTTATAGCAATCAGCCCCAGCATTTT.

This chain joins TRBV4-1 and TRBJ2-3; tentatively, D is TRBD1 (6 bases). The germline V gene has CDR1 MGHRA and CDR2 YSYEKL. The CDR3 is 13 residues long. Trimming took off 3 bases at V and 11 bases at J, with 15 bases between the two ends. DNA for the CDR3: TGCGCCAGCAGCCACACAGGGAAAAAGGGGCAGTATTTT. It is translated as CASSHTGKKGQYF.

The chain recombines TRBV18 with TRBJ2-7, with TRBD2 as a possible D gene (5 bases). The CDR3 loop spans 14 amino acids. From germline, CDR1 is KGHSH and CDR2 LQKENI. Trimming pared 8 bases from V and 7 bases from J, leaving 21 bases between. The CDR3 DNA is TGTGCCAGCACGAAGGGAGTCGGGGATGAGGAGCAGTACTTC. Protein sequence: CASTKGVGDEEQYF.

The V gene is TRBV7-6, the J gene TRBJ1-6; D is undetermined. Germline CDR1 and CDR2: SGHVS and FNYEAQ. Trimming shortened V by 5 bases and J by 5 bases, and 10 bases separated the two germline ends. CDR3 length: 14 residues. CDR3 DNA sequence: TGTGCCAGCAGCCTCGACGGGGATAATTCACCCCTCCACTTT. Translating gives CASSLDGDNSPLHF.

The genes are TRBV6-1 and TRBJ2-7; D might be TRBD1 (6 bases). V was pared by 8 bases and J by 2 bases, with 7 bases between. Germline CDR1 MNHNS, CDR2 SASEGT. The CDR3 sequence is 11 residues long. The DNA for the CDR3 is TGTGCCAGCGGACAGCCCTACGAGCAGTACTTC. This sequence encodes CASGQPYEQYF.

The J gene is TRBJ2-4, the V gene TRBV4-1; 9 nucleotides align to TRBD2. The CDR3 length is 20 residues. V lost 0 bases and J lost 0; bases outside the gene matches: 12. From germline, CDR1 is MGHRA and CDR2 YSYEKL. The CDR3 region has the DNA TGCGCCAGCAGCCAAGAAGGGTCAGGGACTAGCCATATAGCCAAAAACATTCAGTACTTC. Protein product: CASSQEGSGTSHIAKNIQYF.

The V gene is TRBV19, the J gene TRBJ1-1; 7 bases fit TRBD1. Germline CDR1 is LNHDA and CDR2 is SQIVND (reference sequence). Trimming removed 5 bases from V and 3 bases from J; junction bases left unmatched: 9. This CDR3 comprises 15 residues. DNA of the CDR3: TGTGCCAGTAGTTCCCTTTACAGGGGCGACACTGAAGCTTTCTTT. Its translation: CASSSLYRGDTEAFF.

The chain joins TRBV2 to TRBJ1-2, with D tentatively TRBD1 (5 bases). Germline V lookup: CDR1 SNHLY, CDR2 FYNNEI. Trimming pared 7 bases from V and 0 bases from J, leaving 18 bases between. The CDR3 loop spans 16 amino acids. The CDR3 region has the DNA TGTGCCAGCAACGGGGGATCCTCCCACACTAACTATGGCTACACCTTC. Residues: CASNGGSSHTNYGYTF.

This clone showed up just a few times. V and J are TRBV30 and TRBJ1-2; 9 bases align to TRBD1. CDR1 is GTSNPN and CDR2 is SVGIG in the germline V gene (reference sequence). CDR3 length: 14 amino acids. The J segment lost 8 bases and the V segment lost 3 bases, leaving 10 bases of the junction unmatched. The CDR3 is CAWSPRDRVGGYTF. The DNA for the CDR3 is TGTGCCTGGAGCCCCCGGGACAGGGTTGGAGGCTACACCTTC.

This clone occurred a few times. The gene calls are TRBV6-6 and TRBJ1-1; TRBD1 might be the D (5 bases). This CDR3 is built from 15 residues. Germline loops: CDR1 MNHNY, CDR2 SVGAGI (reference sequence). V was clipped by 6 bases and J by 2 bases, with 16 bases between them. The CDR3 region is CASRVQGFANTEAFF. In nucleotides, the CDR3 is TGTGCCAGCAGGGTTCAGGGCTTTGCAAACACTGAAGCTTTCTTT.

The DNA of the CDR3 is TGTGCCAGTAGTAAACTAGCGGGGGTTTCGGATACGCAGTATTTT. It encodes CASSKLAGVSDTQYF. The chain has TRBV19 and TRBJ2-3; TRBD2 matches at 11 bases. Looked up from germline, CDR1 is LNHDA and CDR2 is SQIVND (reference sequence). The J segment lost 6 bases and the V segment lost 4 bases, leaving 6 bases of the junction unmatched. There are 15 residues in the CDR3.

This clone was detected a few times. The rearrangement joins TRBV5-6 to TRBJ2-7, with 7 bases that match TRBD2. CDR3 length: 16 residues. V shed 3 bases and J 4 bases; nucleotides not matched to a gene: 13. Germline V gene sequence: CDR1 SGHDT, CDR2 YYEEEE. CDR3 loop: CASSSGGGAGVYEQYF. The CDR3 DNA sequence: TGTGCCAGCAGCTCCGGTGGTGGGGCGGGAGTTTACGAGCAGTACTTC.

The chain couples TRBV19 to TRBJ1-4; 11 bases agree with TRBD1. The V gene end was trimmed by 7 bases and the J gene end by 8 bases; junction bases not matched to a gene: 6. CDR3 length: 14 amino acids. Germline V gene sequence: CDR1 LNHDA, CDR2 SQIVND (reference sequence). CDR3 in DNA: TGTGCCAGTAATCGCCGGGACAGGGGGGAAAAACTGTTTTTT. As protein: CASNRRDRGEKLFF.

The chain joins TRBV27 to TRBJ1-2; 7 bases match TRBD1. Germline V gene sequence: CDR1 MNHEY, CDR2 SMNVEV (reference sequence). V lost 5 bases to trimming and J lost 4 bases; unmatched junction nucleotides: 7. The CDR3 is made up of 14 amino acids. This CDR3 reads CASSPRGGFYGYTF. DNA for the CDR3: TGTGCCAGCAGTCCTAGAGGGGGCTTCTATGGCTACACCTTC.

For the CDR3, the DNA is TGTGCCAGCAGCGTAGGGCGGTCTAGCACAGATACGCAGTATTTT. It codes for CASSVGRSSTDTQYF. This chain connects TRBV9 to TRBJ2-3, with D unresolved. Germline CDR1 SGDLS, CDR2 YYNGEE. Trimming stripped 0 bases from V and 0 bases from J, with 8 bases between. The CDR3 contains 15 residues.

There are a few counts of this clone. This chain joins TRBV30 and TRBJ2-5; D is perhaps TRBD2 (7 bases). The V gene's germline CDR1 is GTSNPN and CDR2 SVGIG (reference sequence). V was cut by 0 bases and J by 5 bases, with 16 bases left in between. The CDR3 consists of 15 residues. The CDR3 region has the DNA TGTGCCTGGAGTGTAGGGGGGGGCCACCGGGAGACCCAGTACTTC. It specifies CAWSVGGGHRETQYF.

The CDR3 bases are TGCGCCAGCAGCCAGCTCGGGGGGAACACTGAAGCTTTCTTT. It specifies CASSQLGGNTEAFF. This chain uses TRBV4-1 with TRBJ1-1; possibly TRBD1 for D (5 bases). Trimming took off 3 bases at V and 1 base at J, with 9 bases between the two ends. The CDR3 is 14 amino acids. Germline CDR1 MGHRA, CDR2 YSYEKL.

This chain links TRBV7-6 with TRBJ2-5; 7 nucleotides line up with TRBD2. The CDR3 covers 14 residues. V trimming: 5 bases; J trimming: 1 base; junction bases outside the gene matches: 4. Germline CDR1 and CDR2: SGHVS and FNYEAQ. CDR3 sequence: CASSQGLTQETQYF. Here the CDR3 DNA reads TGTGCCAGCAGCCAGGGACTAACCCAAGAGACCCAGTACTTC.

The rearrangement links TRBV10-3 to TRBJ1-1; 7 positions agree with TRBD1. The germline V gene encodes CDR1 ENHRY and CDR2 SYGVKD. The CDR3 runs 16 residues. V shed 3 bases and J 11 bases; nucleotides not matched to a gene: 18. The CDR3 DNA is TGTGCCATCAGTGAATCAACGGGACAGAAGGGTTCGTGGGCTTTCTTT. This translates into CAISESTGQKGSWAFF.

This clone was seen a few times. The chain employs TRBV10-3 and TRBJ2-7; 11 bases match TRBD1. The CDR3 runs 15 residues. With 10 bases clipped from V and 0 bases from J, the junction kept 8 bases outside the gene matches. The germline V gene has CDR1 ENHRY and CDR2 SYGVKD. The CDR3 DNA reads TGTGCCACCGGAACCGGGACAGGGGGCTCCTACGAGCAGTACTTC. It codes for CATGTGTGGSYEQYF.

This clone was counted ten times or more. The V and J genes are TRBV5-6 and TRBJ1-4; D is undetermined. Germline V gives CDR1 SGHDT, CDR2 YYEEEE. V lost 1 base and J 3 bases, leaving 7 bases between the germline ends. The CDR3 has 14 residues. CDR3 in DNA: TGTGCCAGCAGCTTGATGCGGGCTAATGAAAAACTGTTTTTT. This codes for CASSLMRANEKLFF.